This T cell receptor beta chain comes out of a study of cytomegalovirus exposure and HLA in healthy donors. Study information: There were approximately 400 genotyped donors. Of these, 75% to 90% fell in the genetic ancestry cluster associated with self-reported Caucasian donors.

This PCR relied on a set of 60 Vbeta primers and 13 Jbeta primers. Sequencing was performed with immunoSEQ multiplex PCR; in TCRdb, only in-frame clones are kept and a portion is missing. There are 70,000 or so clones in the sample, with 4.5% to 5% held by the top ten. The CDR3 has 14 residues. Looked up from germline, CDR1 is LNHNV and CDR2 is YYDKDF (reference sequence). Trimming stripped 5 bases from V and 5 bases from J, with 13 bases between. The sequenced sample was PBMCs. This TCR came from a man aged 35 to 55 in good health and CMV-seronegative. This chain joins TRBV15 and TRBJ1-5; possible D gene TRBD1, 5 bases. CDR3 in DNA: TGTGCCACCAGCGTCGCCGGGGGTCATCAGCCCCAGCATTTT. This encodes CATSVAGGHQPQHF.